This T cell receptor (beta chain) was observed in a study of cytomegalovirus exposure and HLA in healthy donors. A note on this clone: Its specificity is unknown.

Amplification used 60 Vbeta primers and 13 Jbeta primers. The data were produced by immunoSEQ multiplex PCR, yet TCRdb's version contains in-frame clones alone and is incomplete. This table holds 90,000 to 150,000 clones, 75% found once. V was clipped by 0 bases and J by 6 bases, with 15 bases between them. This CDR3 region has 15 residues. CDR1 is LNHNV, CDR2 YYDKDF, per germline (reference sequence). Regarding the study as a whole: Cytomegalovirus association was assigned to about 150 TCR beta chains. Available immune exposure information covered CMV serostatus only. Relative to the approximately 670-donor mean, N-insertions were reportedly fewer in an Asian-associated ancestry cluster in a later analysis. By a later analysis, the bulk of CMV-associated TCR beta chains appeared HLA-restricted.

This chain uses TRBV15 with TRBJ2-7; no definite D call. The clonotype comes from a middle-aged woman in good health and CMV-seropositive. Specimen: PBMCs. The CDR3 bases are TGTGCCACCAGCAGAGATCCGGGTCCCTCATCCGAGCAGTACTTC. This sequence encodes CATSRDPGPSSEQYF.